This TCR beta chain was sequenced during a study of blood T cell repertoires in COVID-19. Study-wide context: Samples taken during acute and convalescent COVID-19 were collected in the United States, Italy and Spain. PBMCs, B-cell-depleted T cells, or T cells were the source of the cDNA or gDNA that made up the material.

Assay used: immunoSEQ multiplex PCR; TCRdb lists only in-frame clones, some missing. Of some 250,000 clones in the sample, 80% to 85% were seen once. V was clipped by 8 bases and J by 3 bases; unmatched bases: 14. This CDR3 has 16 amino acids. The germline gives CDR1 SNHLY, CDR2 FYNNEI. This clone was seen a handful of times. This clonotype originated in a woman in her fifties or sixties with active or convalescent COVID-19. The chain carries TRBV2 and TRBJ2-5; 8 nucleotides align to TRBD2. The sequenced material came from peripheral blood. The CDR3 spells CASGSSASGSKETQYF. For the CDR3, the DNA is TGTGCCAGCGGAAGTAGTGCTAGCGGGTCAAAAGAGACCCAGTACTTC.